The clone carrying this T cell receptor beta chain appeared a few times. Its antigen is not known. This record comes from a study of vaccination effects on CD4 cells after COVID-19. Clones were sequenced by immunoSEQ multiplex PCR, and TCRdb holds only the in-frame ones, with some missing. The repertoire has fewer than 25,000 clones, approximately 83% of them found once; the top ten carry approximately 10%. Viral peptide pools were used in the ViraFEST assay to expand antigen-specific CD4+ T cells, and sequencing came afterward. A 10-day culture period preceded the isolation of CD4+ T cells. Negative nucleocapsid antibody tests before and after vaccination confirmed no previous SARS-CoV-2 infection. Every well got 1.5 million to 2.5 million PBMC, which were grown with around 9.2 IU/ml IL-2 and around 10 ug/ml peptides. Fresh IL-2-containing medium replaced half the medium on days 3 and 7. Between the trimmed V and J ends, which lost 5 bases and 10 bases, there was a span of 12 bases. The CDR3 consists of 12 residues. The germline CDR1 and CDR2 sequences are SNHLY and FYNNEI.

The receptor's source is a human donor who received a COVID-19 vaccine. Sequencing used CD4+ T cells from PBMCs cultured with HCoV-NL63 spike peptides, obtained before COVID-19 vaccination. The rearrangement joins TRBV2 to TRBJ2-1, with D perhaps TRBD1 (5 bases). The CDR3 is CASSPDSNEQFF. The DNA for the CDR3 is TGTGCCAGCAGTCCTGACAGTAACGAGCAGTTCTTC.